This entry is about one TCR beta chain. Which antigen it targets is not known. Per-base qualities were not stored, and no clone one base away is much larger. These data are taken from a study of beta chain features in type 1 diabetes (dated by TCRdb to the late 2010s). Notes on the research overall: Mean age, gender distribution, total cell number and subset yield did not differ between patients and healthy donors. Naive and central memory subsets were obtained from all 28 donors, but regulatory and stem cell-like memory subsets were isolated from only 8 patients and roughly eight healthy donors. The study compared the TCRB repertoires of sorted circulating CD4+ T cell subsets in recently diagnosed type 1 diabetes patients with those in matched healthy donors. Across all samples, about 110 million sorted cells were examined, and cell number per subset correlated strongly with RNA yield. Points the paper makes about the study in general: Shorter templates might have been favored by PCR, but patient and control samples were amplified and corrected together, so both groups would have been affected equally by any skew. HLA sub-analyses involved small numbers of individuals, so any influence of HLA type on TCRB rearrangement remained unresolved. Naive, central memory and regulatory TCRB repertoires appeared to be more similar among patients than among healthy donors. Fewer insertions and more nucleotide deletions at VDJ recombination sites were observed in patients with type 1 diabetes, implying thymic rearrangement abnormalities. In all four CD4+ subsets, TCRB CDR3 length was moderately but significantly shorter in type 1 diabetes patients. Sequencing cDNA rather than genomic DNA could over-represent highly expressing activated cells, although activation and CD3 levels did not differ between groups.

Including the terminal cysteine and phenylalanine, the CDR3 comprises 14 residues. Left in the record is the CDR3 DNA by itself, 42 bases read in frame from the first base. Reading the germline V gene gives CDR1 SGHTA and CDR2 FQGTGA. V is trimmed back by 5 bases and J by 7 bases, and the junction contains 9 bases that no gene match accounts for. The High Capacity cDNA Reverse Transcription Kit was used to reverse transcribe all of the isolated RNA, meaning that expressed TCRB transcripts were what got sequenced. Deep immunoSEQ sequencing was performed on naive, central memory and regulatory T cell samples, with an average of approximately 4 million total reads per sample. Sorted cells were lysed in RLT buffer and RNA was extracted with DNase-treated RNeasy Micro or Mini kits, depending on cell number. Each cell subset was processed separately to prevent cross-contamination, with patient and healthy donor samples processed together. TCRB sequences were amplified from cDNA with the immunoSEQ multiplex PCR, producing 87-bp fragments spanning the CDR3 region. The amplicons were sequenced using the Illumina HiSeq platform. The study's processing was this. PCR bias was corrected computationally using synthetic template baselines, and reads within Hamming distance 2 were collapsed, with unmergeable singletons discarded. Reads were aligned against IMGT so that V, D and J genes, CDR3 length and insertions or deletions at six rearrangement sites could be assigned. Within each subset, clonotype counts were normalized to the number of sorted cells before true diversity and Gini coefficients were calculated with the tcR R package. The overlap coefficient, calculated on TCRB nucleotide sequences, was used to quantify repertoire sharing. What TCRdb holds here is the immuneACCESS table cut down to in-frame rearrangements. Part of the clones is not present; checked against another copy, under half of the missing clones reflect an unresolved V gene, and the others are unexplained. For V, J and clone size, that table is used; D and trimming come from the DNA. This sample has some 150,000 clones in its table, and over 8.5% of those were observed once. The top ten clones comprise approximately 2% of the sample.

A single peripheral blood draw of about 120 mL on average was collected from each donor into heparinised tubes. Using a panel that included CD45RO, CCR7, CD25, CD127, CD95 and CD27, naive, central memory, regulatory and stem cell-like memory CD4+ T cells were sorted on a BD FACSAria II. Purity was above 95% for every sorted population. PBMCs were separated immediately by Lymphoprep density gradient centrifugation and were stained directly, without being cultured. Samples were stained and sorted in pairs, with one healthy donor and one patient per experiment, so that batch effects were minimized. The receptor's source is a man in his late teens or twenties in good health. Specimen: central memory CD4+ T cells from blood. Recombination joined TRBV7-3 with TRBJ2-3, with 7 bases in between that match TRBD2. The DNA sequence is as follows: TGTGCCAGCAGCCCCCCCGGGACTACCAATACGCAGTATTTT. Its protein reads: CASSPPGTTNTQYF.